This TCR beta chain was sequenced in a study of regulatory T cells in long-lasting Graves disease. Study results and limitations: Graves' patients with persistent disease showed TCR diversity lower than patients newly diagnosed. Accuracy was possibly reduced by small sample size.

Time point specified: newly diagnosed GD, antithyroid drugs for less than 3 months. From PBMCs, RNA was extracted and then used to make the TCR library. A note on this clonotype: Antigen: not known.

Germline-derived CDR1 and CDR2 are MGHRA and YSYEKL. There are 16 residues in the CDR3. J lost 9 bases, V lost 4 bases, and 15 bases had no gene match. Researchers made TCR beta libraries by using iRepertoire HTBI primers and running Arm-PCR on CDR3 regions. TCRdb reprocessed the multiplex PCR reads via MiXCR and lists one record per CDR3 protein. Among 390,000 or so distinct CDR3 sequences listed, approximately 12% were seen once. These data were likewise used in another study, on T cells in Graves' hyperthyroidism and ophthalmopathy. That work contributes: Graves' hyperthyroidism qualified as stable when ophthalmopathy did not progress within 18 months. Newly diagnosed hyperthyroidism patients aged 18 to 65 years had disease lasting under 2 months.

The sequenced sample was peripheral blood mononuclear cells (PBMCs), obtained at new diagnosis, from a patient treated with antithyroid drugs. The clonotype was recovered from a woman aged 18-35 years with Graves disease. This sequence joins TRBV4-1 and TRBJ2-1; the match to TRBD2 covers 7 bases. This chain's CDR3 is CASSLGPGLQSGEQFF. CDR3 DNA sequence: TGCGCCAGCAGCCTTGGGCCGGGACTACAGTCTGGTGAGCAGTTCTTC.